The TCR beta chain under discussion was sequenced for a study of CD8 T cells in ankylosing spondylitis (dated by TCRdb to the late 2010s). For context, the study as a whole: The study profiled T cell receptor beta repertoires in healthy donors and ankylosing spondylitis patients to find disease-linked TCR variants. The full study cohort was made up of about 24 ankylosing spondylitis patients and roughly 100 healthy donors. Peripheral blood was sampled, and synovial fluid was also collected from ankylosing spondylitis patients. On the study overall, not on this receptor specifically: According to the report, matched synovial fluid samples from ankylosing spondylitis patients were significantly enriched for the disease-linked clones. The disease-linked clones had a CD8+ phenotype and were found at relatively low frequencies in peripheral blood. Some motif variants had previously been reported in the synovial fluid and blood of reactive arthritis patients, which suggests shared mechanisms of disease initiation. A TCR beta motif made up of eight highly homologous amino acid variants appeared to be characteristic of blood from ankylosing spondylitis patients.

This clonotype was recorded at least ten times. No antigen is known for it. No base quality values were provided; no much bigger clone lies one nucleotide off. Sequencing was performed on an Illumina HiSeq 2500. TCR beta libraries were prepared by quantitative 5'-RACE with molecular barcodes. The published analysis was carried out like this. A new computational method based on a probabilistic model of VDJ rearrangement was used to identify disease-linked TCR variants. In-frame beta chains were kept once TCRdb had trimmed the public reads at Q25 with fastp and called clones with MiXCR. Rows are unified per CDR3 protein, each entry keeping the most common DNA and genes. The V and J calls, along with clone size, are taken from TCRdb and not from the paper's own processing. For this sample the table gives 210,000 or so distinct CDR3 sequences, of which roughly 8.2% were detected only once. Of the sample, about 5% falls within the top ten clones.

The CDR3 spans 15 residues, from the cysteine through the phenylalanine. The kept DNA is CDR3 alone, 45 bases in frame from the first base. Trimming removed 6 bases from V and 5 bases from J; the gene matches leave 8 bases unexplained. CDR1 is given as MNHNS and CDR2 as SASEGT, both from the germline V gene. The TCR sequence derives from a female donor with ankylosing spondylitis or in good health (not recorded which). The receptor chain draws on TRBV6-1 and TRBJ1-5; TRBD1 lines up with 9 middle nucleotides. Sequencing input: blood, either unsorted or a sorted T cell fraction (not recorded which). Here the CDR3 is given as CASRGWDREDQPQHF. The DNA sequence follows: TGTGCCAGCAGAGGGTGGGACAGGGAAGATCAGCCCCAGCATTTT.